This T cell receptor (beta chain) was found in a study of neurological immune-mediated disorders. The time point was: longitudinal time-point 1 (baseline). Preparation of the unsorted libraries drew on 2 million PBMCs stored at -80 C. The making of cDNA relied on 5'RACE with 10-nucleotide random UMIs. TCRdb ran MiXCR on the 5' RACE reads and lists one entry per CDR3 protein. This sample has tens of thousands of distinct CDR3 sequences, with around 2.9% found just once. Study-wide points: One related-CDR3 cluster, found by phylogenetic grouping, held repertoires of 18 of 34 multiple sclerosis patients and is a possible signature. Healthy controls had more TCR clonal expansion than multiple sclerosis, which showed the least, whereas HTLV-1-associated myelopathy showed the most.

This clonotype was counted at least ten times. Its specificity is unknown. Trimming pared 6 bases from V and 2 bases from J, leaving 11 bases between. The CDR3 totals 14 residues. The source is a woman aged 60-75 years with multiple sclerosis. This rearrangement joins TRBV12-3 or TRBV12-4 to TRBJ1-3; a possible D gene is TRBD1 (6 bases). Source material: PBMCs. CDR3 in amino acids: CASRGGGTGNTIYF. The DNA of the CDR3 is TGTGCCAGCAGAGGGGGGGGCACTGGAAACACCATATATTTT.